A few counts support the clone carrying this T cell receptor (beta chain). As yet, its antigen is unknown. RNA transcripts provided the source from which TCR beta CDR3 regions were amplified. Researchers ran a first-round RT-PCR on the TCR CDR3 using the HTBI primer set. Using its own MiXCR run on the multiplex PCR reads, TCRdb lists one record per CDR3 protein. The sample yields around 600,000 distinct CDR3 sequences, about 45% seen once. This record belongs to a study of T cells in Graves' hyperthyroidism and ophthalmopathy. Study results and caveats: Among thyroid clonotypes expanded above 0.001, most also appeared in blood.

Uncontrolled infection, other autoimmune disease, pregnancy or lactation led to exclusion. CDR1 and CDR2 (germline): MNHEY, SVGAGI. The V segment lost 1 base and the J segment 1 base; nucleotides outside the gene matches: 3. The CDR3 has 16 residues. The genes are TRBV6-5 and TRBJ1-3; the match to TRBD1 covers 8 bases. This clonotype originated in an adult man with Graves' disease, either hyperthyroidism or ophthalmopathy (not recorded which). Material for sequencing was peripheral blood or thyroid tissue (not recorded which). In nucleotides, the CDR3 is TGTGCCAGCAGTTACTTCAGGGGGCAGTCTGGAAACACCATATATTTT. It specifies CASSYFRGQSGNTIYF.